Below are 9 T cell receptor beta chains sequenced from a single sample in a study of T cell responses to AZD1222 COVID-19 vaccine. Profiled with immunoSEQ multiplex PCR; TCRdb holds only in-frame clones, not every one. Here the sample spans roughly 180,000 clones, approximately 90% being singletons. The specimen was peripheral blood, collected 28 days after the second AZD1222 dose. These receptors originate from an adult who received the AZD1222 COVID-19 vaccine.

The table lists this clone with a few counts. The chain joins TRBV6-2 or TRBV6-3 to TRBJ1-5, with D unresolved. Per germline, CDR1 MNHEY and CDR2 SVGEGT. The CDR3 has 14 residues. Trimming removed 0 bases from V and 5 bases from J, with 8 bases in between. The CDR3 sequence is CASSYSGVYQPQHF. CDR3 in DNA: TGTGCCAGCAGTTACTCCGGGGTTTATCAGCCCCAGCATTTT.

J is TRBJ1-2 and V is TRBV5-1; D not certain. The V end lost 1 base, the J end lost 0 bases, and 10 bases lay between the germline ends. The CDR3 is made up of 15 amino acids. Germline V gives CDR1 SGHRS, CDR2 YFSETQ. Written as DNA, the CDR3 is TGCGCCAGCAGCTTGTTGCCGGATTCTAACTATGGCTACACCTTC. It is translated as CASSLLPDSNYGYTF.

The chain uses TRBV3-1 (or the pseudogene TRBV3-2) and TRBJ1-2; 7 bases line up with TRBD1. The CDR3 totals 18 residues. Germline trimming cut 1 base from V and 8 bases from J; bases unmatched to any gene: 19. The germline CDR1 and CDR2 sequences are LGHDT and YNNKEL (reference sequence). CDR3 bases: TGTGCCAGCAGCCAAGTTGACACTACAGGGGCCCTAGTCGAGGGCTACACCTTC. Its protein product is CASSQVDTTGALVEGYTF.

The chain recombines TRBV9 with TRBJ1-1; D remains ambiguous. Trimming took off 1 base at V and 3 bases at J, with 13 bases between the two ends. The CDR3 contains 15 residues. Germline V gene sequence: CDR1 SGDLS, CDR2 YYNGEE. The CDR3 DNA sequence: TGTGCCAGCAGCGTACTCCCTTTGGGCGACACTGAAGCTTTCTTT. It translates to CASSVLPLGDTEAFF.

The chain employs TRBV5-6 and TRBJ1-2; 7 nucleotides match TRBD1. CDR1 is SGHDT, CDR2 YYEEEE, per germline. This CDR3 region has 14 residues. After removal of 3 bases from V and 8 bases from J, the junction contained 10 bases not matched to a gene. The CDR3 is CASSWEGAARGYTF. CDR3 nucleotides: TGTGCCAGCAGCTGGGAGGGGGCCGCACGGGGCTACACCTTC.

The rearrangement uses TRBV3-1 (or the pseudogene TRBV3-2) and TRBJ1-2; 11 nucleotides line up with TRBD1. Per germline, CDR1 LGHDT and CDR2 YNNKEL (reference sequence). V shed 4 bases and J 6 bases; nucleotides not matched to a gene: 7. The CDR3 contains 15 residues. Here the CDR3 reads CASSLRTGGANGYTF. DNA for the CDR3: TGTGCCAGCAGCCTACGGACAGGGGGCGCGAATGGCTACACCTTC.

The gene calls are TRBV28 and TRBJ2-7; D not resolved. Germline lookup yields CDR1 MDHEN and CDR2 SYDVKM. There are 13 residues in the CDR3. The V end was cut by 7 bases, the J end by 2 bases, with 12 bases between. The CDR3 DNA reads TGTGCCAGCACCCGGCCGATCGCCTACGAGCAGTACTTC. Its protein product is CASTRPIAYEQYF.

The chain has TRBV5-1 and TRBJ1-6, with no clear D. CDR1 SGHRS and CDR2 YFSETQ come from the germline V gene. This CDR3 spans 16 amino acids. V was pared by 5 bases and J by 6 bases, with 18 bases between. The CDR3 is CASRSTLLESNSPLHF. For the CDR3, the DNA is TGCGCCAGCAGAAGTACGTTGTTAGAAAGTAATTCACCCCTCCACTTT.

The chain has TRBV28 and TRBJ2-7; 8 bases are a match to TRBD1. CDR3 length equals 13 residues. V shed 3 bases and J 7 bases; nucleotides not matched to a gene: 5. Germline assignment: CDR1 MDHEN and CDR2 SYDVKM. The CDR3 loop is CASSLQGAKEQYF. Written as DNA, the CDR3 is TGTGCCAGCAGTTTGCAGGGGGCGAAGGAGCAGTACTTC.